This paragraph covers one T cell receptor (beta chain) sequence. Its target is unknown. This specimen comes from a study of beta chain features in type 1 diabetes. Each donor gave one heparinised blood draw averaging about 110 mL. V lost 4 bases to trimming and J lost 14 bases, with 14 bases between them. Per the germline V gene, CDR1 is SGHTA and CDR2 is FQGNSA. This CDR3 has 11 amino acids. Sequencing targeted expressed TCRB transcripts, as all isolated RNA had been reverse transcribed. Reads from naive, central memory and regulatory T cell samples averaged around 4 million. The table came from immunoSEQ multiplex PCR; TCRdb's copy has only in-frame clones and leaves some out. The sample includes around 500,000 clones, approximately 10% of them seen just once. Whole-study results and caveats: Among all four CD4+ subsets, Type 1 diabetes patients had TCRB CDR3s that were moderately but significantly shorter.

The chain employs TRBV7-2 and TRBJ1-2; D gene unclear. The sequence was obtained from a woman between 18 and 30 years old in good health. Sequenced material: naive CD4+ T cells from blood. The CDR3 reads CASSYNHGPTF. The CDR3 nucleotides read TGTGCCAGCAGCTATAATCACGGCCCGACCTTC.